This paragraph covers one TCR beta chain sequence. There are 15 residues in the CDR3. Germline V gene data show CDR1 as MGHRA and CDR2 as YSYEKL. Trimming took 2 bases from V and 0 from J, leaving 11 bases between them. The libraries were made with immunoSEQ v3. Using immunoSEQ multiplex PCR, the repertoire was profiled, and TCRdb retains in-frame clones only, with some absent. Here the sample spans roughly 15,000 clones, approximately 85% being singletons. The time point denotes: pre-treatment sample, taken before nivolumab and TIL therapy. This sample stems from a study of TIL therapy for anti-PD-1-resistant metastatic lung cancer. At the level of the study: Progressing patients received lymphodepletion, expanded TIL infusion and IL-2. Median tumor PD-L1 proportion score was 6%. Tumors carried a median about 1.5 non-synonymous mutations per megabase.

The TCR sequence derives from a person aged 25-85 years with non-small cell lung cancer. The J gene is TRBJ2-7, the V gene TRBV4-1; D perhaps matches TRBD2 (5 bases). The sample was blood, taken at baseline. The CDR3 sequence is CASSQKAESSYEQYV. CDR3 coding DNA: TGCGCCAGCAGCCAAAAAGCGGAGAGCTCCTACGAGCAGTACGTC.